This is a list of T cell receptor beta chains from one sample in a study of tumor-infiltrating lymphocytes in primary liver carcinoma. A single record per CDR3 protein comes from TCRdb applying MiXCR to the multiplex PCR reads. The table has a few hundred thousand distinct CDR3 sequences, 50% to 60% seen once. The material sequenced was peripheral blood. The receptors come from a woman aged 25 to 45 with primary liver carcinoma and hepatitis B virus infection. The CDR3 runs from the conserved cysteine through the conserved F or W. A D gene is named only where the DNA matches it firmly. Clone size is not always given. Where it is, it says once, few, many or a class for expanded clones.

CASSQPLAGAQETQYF,TGTGCCAGCAGCCAGCCACTAGCGGGGGCACAAGAGACCCAGTACTTC,few,TRBV14,TRBJ2-5,TRBD2
CASSQGAAMGENIQYF,TGCGCCAGCAGCCAAGGGGCAGCGATGGGCGAAAACATTCAGTACTTC,many,TRBV4-1,TRBJ2-4,.
CASSLGLAGGTDTQYF,TGTGCCAGCAGTTTAGGGCTAGCGGGAGGCACAGATACGCAGTATTTT,.,TRBV5-4,TRBJ2-3,TRBD2
CSVGRDRWSTDTQYF,TGCAGCGTTGGGCGGGACCGCTGGAGCACAGATACGCAGTATTTT,many,TRBV29-1,TRBJ2-3,.
CASSRELGSPRWRDTQYF,TGCGCCAGCAGCCGAGAGCTAGGGTCTCCCAGGTGGAGAGATACGCAGTATTTT,.,TRBV4-3,TRBJ2-3,.
CASSQDSTVRYEQYF,TGCGCCAGCAGCCAAGATTCGACTGTTCGCTACGAGCAGTACTTC,many,TRBV4-1,TRBJ2-7,.
CASSLEYPGQGNQPQHF,TGTGCCAGCAGCTTAGAGTATCCAGGACAGGGCAATCAGCCCCAGCATTTT,once,TRBV7-8,TRBJ1-5,TRBD1
CATHTARQGGEQFF,TGTGCCACCCATACCGCCCGACAGGGTGGTGAGCAGTTCTTC,.,TRBV24-1,TRBJ2-1,TRBD1
CASSARGGLASSSYNEQFF,TGTGCCAGCAGCGCTAGGGGCGGACTAGCCTCGAGCTCCTACAATGAGCAGTTCTTC,.,TRBV7-9,TRBJ2-1,TRBD2
CASSSDFGELFF,TGTGCCAGCAGCTCGGACTTCGGGGAGCTGTTCTTT,.,TRBV5-6,TRBJ2-2,.
CASGDYGYTF,TGTGCCAGCGGGGACTATGGCTACACCTTC,many,TRBV6-2/TRBV6-3,TRBJ1-2,.
CASNSIPTDTQYF,TGCGCCAGCAACTCTATTCCCACGGATACGCAGTATTTT,.,TRBV5-1,TRBJ2-3,.
CASSFSRAGAFQYF,TGTGCCAGCAGTTTCTCCAGGGCTGGGGCGTTCCAGTACTTC,.,TRBV7-9,TRBJ2-5,.
CATSRSSNQPQHF,TGTGCCACCAGTAGATCTAGCAATCAGCCCCAGCATTTT,few,TRBV24-1,TRBJ1-5,.
CASSVGQGLSSLETQYF,TGTGCCAGCAGTGTTGGACAGGGCTTGTCTTCGCTGGAGACCCAGTACTTC,.,TRBV6-1,TRBJ2-5,TRBD1
CTSSQEGGLGQPQHF,TGCACCAGCAGCCAAGAGGGAGGGTTGGGTCAGCCCCAGCATTTT,.,TRBV4-1,TRBJ1-5,.
CASGSTGNEQYF,TGTGCTAGTGGTTCGACAGGGAACGAGCAGTACTTC,few,TRBV12-5,TRBJ2-7,TRBD1
CASSPGHEQYF,TGTGCCAGCAGCCCCGGGCACGAGCAGTACTTC,.,TRBV16,TRBJ2-7,.
CASSESGETQYF,TGCGCCAGCAGTGAGTCGGGAGAGACCCAGTACTTC,few,TRBV10-1,TRBJ2-5,.
CAIGADNEQFF,TGTGCCATTGGGGCGGACAATGAGCAGTTCTTC,.,TRBV10-3,TRBJ2-1,.
CASSLKRQGSADTQYF,TGCGCCAGCAGCCTAAAGAGACAGGGTTCAGCAGATACGCAGTATTTT,.,TRBV4-1,TRBJ2-3,TRBD1
CASSSDRDYRSYNEQFF,TGTGCCAGCAGCTCCGACAGGGATTACCGGTCCTACAATGAGCAGTTCTTC,few,TRBV12-3/TRBV12-4,TRBJ2-1,TRBD1
CASSLTAAGAGETRYF,TGTGCCAGCTCTCTTACGGCAGCAGGGGCTGGGGAGACCCGGTACTTC,.,TRBV6-6,TRBJ2-5,.
CSADQETQYF,TGCAGCGCCGATCAAGAGACCCAGTACTTC,.,TRBV29-1,TRBJ2-5,.
CASSLFSPRGREKERSTNTGELFF,TGTGCCAGCAGTTTATTCTCCCCGAGGGGCAGAGAAAAAGAGCGGTCTACGAACACCGGGGAGCTGTTTTTT,.,TRBV28,TRBJ2-2,.
CASRPSGGGGSRYEQYF,TGTGCCAGCAGACCCTCCGGGGGGGGCGGGTCAAGGTACGAGCAGTACTTC,few,TRBV6-1,TRBJ2-7,TRBD2
CASSLTGFNSPLHF,TGTGCCAGCAGCTTAACTGGGTTCAATTCACCCCTCCACTTT,.,TRBV7-9,TRBJ1-6,.
CASSFDRRRGRYGYTF,TGTGCCAGCAGTTTTGACAGGCGCCGCGGTAGATATGGCTACACCTTC,.,TRBV28,TRBJ1-2,.
CASSQDKEFWTGELFF,TGCGCCAGCAGCCAAGATAAGGAATTCTGGACCGGGGAGCTGTTTTTT,few,TRBV4-3,TRBJ2-2,.
CASRMDRGLTRELFF,TGTGCCAGCAGAATGGACCGGGGGCTCACCCGGGAGCTGTTTTTT,once,TRBV6-5,TRBJ2-2,.
CASSLVPQVQETQYF,TGCGCCAGCAGCTTGGTACCACAGGTCCAAGAGACCCAGTACTTC,.,TRBV5-1,TRBJ2-5,.
CAISSSGLAYFTGELFF,TGTGCCATCAGCTCGAGCGGACTAGCATATTTCACCGGGGAGCTGTTTTTT,.,TRBV11-3,TRBJ2-2,TRBD2
CASSFTWTSGMGNEQFF,TGTGCCAGCAGTTTCACCTGGACTAGCGGGATGGGCAATGAGCAGTTCTTC,many,TRBV12-3/TRBV12-4,TRBJ2-1,TRBD2
CARSLPSSWYYEQHF,TGTGCCAGGAGTCTTCCCTCCAGCTGGTACTACGAGCAGCACTTC,.,TRBV5-6,TRBJ2-7,.
CASSLDLGLEQYF,TGTGCCAGCAGCTTGGATCTGGGACTCGAGCAGTACTTC,.,TRBV5-6,TRBJ2-7,.
CASSQDSSRDGKLFF,TGTGCCAGCAGCCAAGATTCTTCCCGGGACGGAAAACTGTTTTTT,once,TRBV4-2,TRBJ1-4,.
CSAGTGTAHGYTF,TGCAGCGCTGGAACCGGGACAGCTCATGGCTACACCTTC,many,TRBV29-1,TRBJ1-2,TRBD1
CATMERLSNEQFF,TGTGCCACCATGGAGAGGCTAAGCAATGAGCAGTTCTTC,.,TRBV10-3,TRBJ2-1,.
CASSFLGSPLHF,TGTGCCAGCAGTTTCCTTGGATCACCCCTCCACTTT,few,TRBV12-3/TRBV12-4,TRBJ1-6,.
CASSLGAETYSDQPQHF,TGTGCCAGCAGTTTAGGGGCAGAGACTTATAGCGATCAGCCCCAGCATTTT,.,TRBV12-3/TRBV12-4,TRBJ1-5,.
CASSLGTGVNQPQHF,TGTGCCAGCAGTTTGGGGACAGGGGTAAATCAGCCCCAGCATTTT,.,TRBV6-5,TRBJ1-5,TRBD1
CANSFRDRQNIQYF,TGTGCTAACAGCTTCCGGGACCGACAAAACATTCAGTACTTC,.,TRBV11-2,TRBJ2-4,.
CASNTGWRRETQYF,TGTGCCAGCAACACCGGATGGCGGAGGGAGACCCAGTACTTC,.,TRBV11-1,TRBJ2-5,.
CASSPQGPGELFF,TGTGCCAGCAGCCCCCAGGGTCCCGGGGAGCTGTTTTTT,once,TRBV14,TRBJ2-2,.
CASSYGREDTQYF,TGTGCCAGCAGTTACGGGCGGGAAGATACGCAGTATTTT,few,TRBV6-2/TRBV6-3,TRBJ2-3,.
CASSAGQTEIQYF,TGTGCCAGCAGTGCCGGACAGACGGAGATCCAGTACTTT,.,TRBV6-1,TRBJ2-5,.
CASSLERGRETQYF,TGTGCCAGCAGCTTGGAGCGGGGGCGGGAGACCCAGTACTTC,few,TRBV5-4,TRBJ2-5,TRBD2
CASSCGNSGANVLTF,TGTGCTAGCAGTTGCGGTAATAGCGGGGCCAACGTCCTGACTTTC,.,TRBV6-5,TRBJ2-6,.
CASSQDSAINLSLHF,TGCGCCAGCAGCCAAGATAGCGCAATTAATTTATCCCTCCACTTT,.,TRBV4-3,TRBJ1-6,.
CASSLRQGSYSGNTIYF,TGCGCCAGCAGCCTCCGACAGGGATCTTACTCTGGAAACACCATATATTTT,.,TRBV4-1,TRBJ1-3,TRBD1